The clone carrying this TCR beta chain turned up a few times. TCRdb called the RT-PCR reads again in MiXCR, with one record for every CDR3 protein. Of about 680,000 distinct CDR3 sequences in the sample, 14% were seen once. The germline gives CDR1 DFQATT, CDR2 SNEGSKA (reference sequence). The CDR3 runs 15 residues. V lost 6 bases to trimming and J lost 5 bases; unmatched junction nucleotides: 15. The sequence was collected from a female donor in good health, serving as a healthy control. Sequencing was performed on memory CD4+ T cells from blood. This chain connects TRBV20-1 to TRBJ2-7; TRBD2 aligns across 8 bases. CDR3 DNA sequence: TGCAGTGCCCTTCGATTTCAGCGGGAGTCCCACGAGCAGTACTTC. This gives the protein CSALRFQRESHEQYF.